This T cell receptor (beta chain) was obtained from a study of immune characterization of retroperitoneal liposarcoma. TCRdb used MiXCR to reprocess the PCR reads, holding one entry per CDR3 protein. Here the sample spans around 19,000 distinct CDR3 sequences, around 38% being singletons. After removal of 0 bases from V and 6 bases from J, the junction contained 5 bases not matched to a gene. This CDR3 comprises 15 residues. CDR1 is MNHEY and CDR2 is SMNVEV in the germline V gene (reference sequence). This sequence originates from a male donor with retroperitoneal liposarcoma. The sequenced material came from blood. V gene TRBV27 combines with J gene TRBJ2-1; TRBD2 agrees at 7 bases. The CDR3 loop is CASSLSASGLNEQFF. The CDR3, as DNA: TGTGCCAGCAGTTTATCGGCTAGCGGCCTCAATGAGCAGTTCTTC.